This T cell receptor beta chain was recorded in a study of blood T cell repertoires in COVID-19. The V segment lost 6 bases and the J segment 1 base; nucleotides outside the gene matches: 1. The CDR3 covers 14 residues. The germline V gene encodes CDR1 MNHNS and CDR2 SASEGT. Assay: immunoSEQ multiplex PCR; the TCRdb copy retains only in-frame clones and omits some. The data contain about 220,000 clones, approximately 81% of them singletons. The clonotype comes from an elderly woman with acute or convalescent COVID-19. The chain joins TRBV6-1 to TRBJ1-5; TRBD1 matches at 9 bases. The specimen was peripheral blood. CDR3 coding DNA: TGTGCCAGCAGGGGACAGGGAAGCAATCAGCCCCAGCATTTT. It yields the protein CASRGQGSNQPQHF.